This TCR beta chain was identified during a study of beta chain features in type 1 diabetes. Overall study context: Examination of sorted cells across all samples involved 90 million to 120 million cells.

The isolated RNA, all of it, was reverse transcribed, so expressed TCRB transcripts were what got sequenced. Around 4 million reads per sample were averaged for naive, central memory and regulatory samples. Only in-frame clones appear in the TCRdb table, and some are missing; sequencing was by immunoSEQ multiplex PCR. The sample lists about 220,000 clones, approximately 11% occurring once. About this clone: Its antigen is as yet unknown.

Study results and caveats: TCRB repertoires of naive, central memory and Treg cells appeared more similar among patients than among healthy donors. Patients with type 1 diabetes showed fewer VDJ junction insertions and more deletions.

The V gene's germline CDR1 is MDHEN and CDR2 SYDVKM. CDR3 length: 13 amino acids. Trimming shortened V by 6 bases and J by 6 bases, and 11 bases separated the two germline ends. The sequencing sample was made of central memory CD4+ T cells from blood. The chain uses TRBV28 and TRBJ1-4; possibly TRBD1 for D (5 bases). The sequence came from a man between 18 and 29 years old in good health. The CDR3 loop is CASRDTEDEKLFF. CDR3 DNA sequence: TGTGCCAGCAGGGACACGGAAGATGAAAAACTGTTTTTT. Full variable domain (outside the CDR3, taken from reference TRBV28 and TRBJ1-4): DVKVTQSSRYLVKRTGEKVFLECVQDMDHENMFWYRQDPGLGLRLIYFSYDVKMKEKGDIPEGYSVSREKKERFSLILESASTNQTSMYLCASRDTEDEKLFFGSGTQLSVL.